This TCR beta chain originates from a study of cytomegalovirus exposure and HLA in healthy donors. Notes on the study in general: Later on, an analysis tied 15,000 to 20,000 TCR beta sequences to HLA alleles at 0.05 false discovery rate.

As for this clone: The antigen remains unidentified.

PCR was performed using 60 Vbeta and 13 Jbeta primers. The method was immunoSEQ multiplex PCR; TCRdb's version includes in-frame clones alone and lacks a portion of them. The sample shows roughly 180,000 clones, approximately 80% of them seen only once. Germline lookup yields CDR1 SGHTA and CDR2 FQGTGA. CDR3 size: 16 residues. Deletions cut 4 bases from V and 2 bases from J, with 17 bases between. The J gene is TRBJ1-2, the V gene TRBV7-3, with D possibly being TRBD1 (5 bases). The source of this sequence is a girl aged 5-17 years in good health and CMV-seropositive. Input material: PBMCs. DNA of the CDR3: TGTGCCAGCAGCTCCCCCGCGCCAGGGCGGAACTATGGCTACACCTTC. This sequence encodes CASSSPAPGRNYGYTF.